This T cell receptor beta chain comes out of a study of cytomegalovirus exposure and HLA in healthy donors (dated by TCRdb to 2017 to 2019). Background on the whole study: An earlier analysis of approximately 590 of the donors reported about 250 Gb of sequence data and 100 million to 130 million unique TCR beta sequences from 150 million to 200 million T cells. An early release covering some 640 HLA-typed donors comprised 250 to 350 gigabases of sequencing data and approximately 85 million unique TCR sequences. Of the 398 genotyped donors, about 80% fell in the genetic ancestry cluster associated with self-reported Caucasian donors. The study aimed to test whether cataloging public T cell receptors could reveal signatures of past pathogen exposure. Using immunosequencing, the study profiled T cell repertoires from 640 or so subjects and related those repertoires to cytomegalovirus serostatus. Besides the first cohort of approximately 670 subjects, a separate validation cohort made up of 120 or so different subjects was used. To predict cytomegalovirus infection status, the study combined high-throughput TCR immunosequencing, statistical association of individual TCRs with disease status, and machine learning. A later analysis re-examined previously published TCR beta repertoires from just over 650 donors and added high-resolution HLA genotyping to investigate patterns of TCR occurrence. The later analysis used no new phenotypic data to find candidate immune exposures, relying instead on TCR beta sequences and their occurrence across donors. To decide whether each TCR beta V gene segment behaved as functional or pseudogenic, an earlier analysis of over 500 of the donors relied on high-throughput TCR beta sequencing. Donor age, sex, ethnicity and CMV serostatus were compiled together with the repertoire data. A later genetic analysis used genome-wide SNP genotypes for 398 of the 666 donors, treating that subset as a discovery cohort. Every repertoire in the discovery cohort had been generated on one and the same sequencing platform. Class I and class II HLA loci were covered by the typing at four-digit resolution. Typing coverage varied by locus: about 629-630 donors for A, B, C, DRB1 and DQB1; roughly 510 for DQA1; about 570 for DPA1; roughly 450 for DPB1. Because of strong linkage in the cohort, four or five DR-DQ haplotypes were treated as single units for association and clustering. Among 300 to 500 genotyped donors of the cohort, an average of approximately 220,000 unique TCR beta nucleotide sequences was sequenced per donor, of which about 18% were non-productive. What the study reported, not specific to this receptor: The classifier was reported to diagnose cytomegalovirus status with high specificity and sensitivity in both the original cohort and the validation cohort. In a later analysis, TCR association rates were found to vary across HLA loci, with the most associated TCRs seen for DRB1 alleles and the fewest for HLA-C alleles. A group of highly shared sequence variants was considered likely to be a technical artifact of the sequencing pipeline. Most TCR sequences were seen in very few donors, while some public TCRs were found in many individuals. In a later genetic analysis, a missense DCLRE1C variant was associated with V-gene and J-gene trimming of TCR beta chains, and the association was replicated in an independent cohort. Specific HLA alleles were associated with more than 15,000 TCR beta sequences at a false discovery rate of 0.05 in a later analysis. In a later genetic analysis, fewer N-insertions in productive TCRs were reported among donors in an Asian-associated ancestry cluster than the approximately 670-donor mean. In a later analysis, HLA-associated TCR beta chains were found to be more clonally expanded and to have lower generation probabilities than equally common non-associated chains. Some IMGT-functional V segments, including TRBV6-2 and TRBV6-3, could not be distinguished by the 87-base-pair reads and were therefore excluded. Presence/absence analyses assumed roughly uniform sequencing depth across donors, an assumption that may not hold. A further reported finding was that TCR beta sequences accurately predicted the HLA-A and HLA-B alleles for most subjects in the first cohort. Because HLA typing was missing for some donors at each locus, association tests included only the typed subset. Several of the top co-occurrence clusters appeared to be linked to parvovirus B19, influenza, CMV and Epstein-Barr virus, according to a later analysis. According to the authors, the approach could potentially be generalized to other disease states and immunological phenotypes. In this cohort, only TCR beta chains were sequenced, and detectable features were limited by the absence of alpha or paired-chain data. Linkage disequilibrium might explain the correlated functional status among segregating V segments, but an unknown experimental factor could not be excluded. Immune exposure information for the cohort was limited to CMV serostatus. The study listed 170 or so TCR beta chains as associated with cytomegalovirus. According to a later analysis, most CMV-associated TCR beta chains appeared to be HLA-restricted, and the HLA associations seemed to be driven largely by CMV exposure. In vitro tests confirmed that a few of the cytomegalovirus-associated TCR beta chains recognize cytomegalovirus antigens. An earlier analysis of approximately 530 of the donors showed that most TCR beta V segments appeared in productive rearrangements either about 87% or about 30% of the time, which broadly matched IMGT annotations. Because counts were too low, roughly 17 rarely observed V segments, including chromosome 9 orphons, were left out of the earlier analysis of 500 to 650 of the donors. Strong co-occurrence of HLA alleles, especially DR and DQ, made assigning TCR associations to individual alleles difficult.

The cohort was made up of several hundred healthy bone marrow donors. At the time of sampling, all cohort members were nominally healthy, though unrecorded immune exposures were likely present. The donor tested CMV seronegative, placing the donor among the 300 to 400 seronegative members of the cohort. Every donor gave a peripheral blood sample, and the peripheral blood mononuclear cells from that sample were used for TCR beta sequencing. The Qiagen DNeasy Blood Extraction Kit was used to extract genomic DNA from the blood cell samples. There are 15 amino acids in the CDR3, from cysteine to phenylalanine inclusive. Only the CDR3 DNA stays, 45 bases, in frame from base 1. The germline V gene supplies CDR1 SGHAT and CDR2 FQNNGV. V loses 5 bases of germline sequence and J loses 4 bases, and the interval between the two ends is 14 bases. With regard to this clone: Its antigen target is currently unknown. The record has no base qualities; no much larger clone is one base away.

The method was the immunoSEQ multiplex PCR assay. For the multiplex PCR, a mixture combining 60 forward primers for TCR Vbeta segments and 13 reverse primers for TCR Jbeta segments was used. A multiplex PCR assay on genomic DNA amplified the CDR3 region of rearranged TCR beta genes. The amplified TCR beta libraries were sequenced on the Illumina HiSeq System as 87-base-pair reads. The published analysis was carried out like this. In a later analysis, roughly 80 million unique TCR beta chains were counted across the approximately 640 repertoires, and around 10 million of these chains were shared by at least two donors. Raw reads were error-corrected and collapsed into unique sequences with a nearest-neighbor algorithm that merged closely related sequences to remove PCR and sequencing errors. CDR3 sequences were aligned to IMGT reference sequences to assign V, D and J gene segments. For a sequence to be retained, a match of at least six nucleotides to both a V gene segment and a J gene segment was required. Rearrangements were classified as productive when the CDR3 lacked stop codons and remained in frame with V and J, and all other rearrangements were classified as non-productive. CDR3 was defined according to IMGT convention as the region running from the second conserved V-encoded cysteine to the conserved J-encoded phenylalanine. Sequences without an unambiguous match to a single V gene segment were excluded from the earlier analysis of 450 to 650 of the donors. An earlier analysis of approximately 590 of the donors classified V segments as functional when productive rearrangements were above 56.7% and as segregating when the standard deviation between donors was above 5%. A statistical classification framework was built to diagnose cytomegalovirus status from the catalog of TCR beta chain sequences. V and J gene assignment, in a later analysis, came from comparing TCR nucleotide sequences with IMGT/GENE-DB human TR gene sequences. The TCRdist pipeline was used in a later analysis to assign CDR3 sequences and most-parsimonious VDJ recombination scenarios. In a later analysis, each TCR beta chain was defined by its CDR3 amino acid sequence together with its V-gene family, and reads without a unique V-gene family were excluded. In a later analysis, around 600 highly shared, low-generation-probability nucleotide sequences were removed to address suspected cross-contamination and a sequencing artifact. In a later analysis, a clonal expansion index was calculated for each public chain from normalized within-repertoire ranks of inferred template counts. In a later analysis, generation probabilities were computed using a VDJ recombination model fitted to out-of-frame rearrangements, and the results were checked against IGoR. In a later analysis, TCR-TCR, TCR-HLA and TCR-CMV co-occurrence was scored with hypergeometric tests, and a repertoire-size bias correction was applied to TCR pairs. False discovery rates were estimated in a later analysis by permuting HLA or CMV assignments 20 times. In a later analysis, co-occurring TCRs were grouped with DBSCAN, and TCRdist sequence similarity was added when clustering was performed within HLA-allele-positive subsets. Repertoires with fewer than 30,000 or more than 120,000 public chains, plus five repertoires with anomalous nucleotide sharing, were excluded from co-occurrence clustering. TCRdb's version of the immuneACCESS table is confined to in-frame rearrangements and falls short of the full clone set. An unresolved V gene accounts for under half of the shortfall where checked; the remainder is of unknown origin. V and J calls and clone size are those listed in that table; D and trimming were worked out from the DNA. The sample profile shows more than 85,000 clones; approximately 82% of them were found once. The ten largest account for just over 2.5% of the sample.

The source is a man aged 35-49 years in good health and CMV-seronegative. Sequencing input: PBMCs. The receptor chain draws on TRBV11-2 and TRBJ2-2; the D gene is perhaps TRBD1, on 5 matching bases. The DNA sequence is TGTGCCAGCAGCCCTACCAGGGTCCTCACCGGGGAGCTGTTTTTT. The translation is CASSPTRVLTGELFF.